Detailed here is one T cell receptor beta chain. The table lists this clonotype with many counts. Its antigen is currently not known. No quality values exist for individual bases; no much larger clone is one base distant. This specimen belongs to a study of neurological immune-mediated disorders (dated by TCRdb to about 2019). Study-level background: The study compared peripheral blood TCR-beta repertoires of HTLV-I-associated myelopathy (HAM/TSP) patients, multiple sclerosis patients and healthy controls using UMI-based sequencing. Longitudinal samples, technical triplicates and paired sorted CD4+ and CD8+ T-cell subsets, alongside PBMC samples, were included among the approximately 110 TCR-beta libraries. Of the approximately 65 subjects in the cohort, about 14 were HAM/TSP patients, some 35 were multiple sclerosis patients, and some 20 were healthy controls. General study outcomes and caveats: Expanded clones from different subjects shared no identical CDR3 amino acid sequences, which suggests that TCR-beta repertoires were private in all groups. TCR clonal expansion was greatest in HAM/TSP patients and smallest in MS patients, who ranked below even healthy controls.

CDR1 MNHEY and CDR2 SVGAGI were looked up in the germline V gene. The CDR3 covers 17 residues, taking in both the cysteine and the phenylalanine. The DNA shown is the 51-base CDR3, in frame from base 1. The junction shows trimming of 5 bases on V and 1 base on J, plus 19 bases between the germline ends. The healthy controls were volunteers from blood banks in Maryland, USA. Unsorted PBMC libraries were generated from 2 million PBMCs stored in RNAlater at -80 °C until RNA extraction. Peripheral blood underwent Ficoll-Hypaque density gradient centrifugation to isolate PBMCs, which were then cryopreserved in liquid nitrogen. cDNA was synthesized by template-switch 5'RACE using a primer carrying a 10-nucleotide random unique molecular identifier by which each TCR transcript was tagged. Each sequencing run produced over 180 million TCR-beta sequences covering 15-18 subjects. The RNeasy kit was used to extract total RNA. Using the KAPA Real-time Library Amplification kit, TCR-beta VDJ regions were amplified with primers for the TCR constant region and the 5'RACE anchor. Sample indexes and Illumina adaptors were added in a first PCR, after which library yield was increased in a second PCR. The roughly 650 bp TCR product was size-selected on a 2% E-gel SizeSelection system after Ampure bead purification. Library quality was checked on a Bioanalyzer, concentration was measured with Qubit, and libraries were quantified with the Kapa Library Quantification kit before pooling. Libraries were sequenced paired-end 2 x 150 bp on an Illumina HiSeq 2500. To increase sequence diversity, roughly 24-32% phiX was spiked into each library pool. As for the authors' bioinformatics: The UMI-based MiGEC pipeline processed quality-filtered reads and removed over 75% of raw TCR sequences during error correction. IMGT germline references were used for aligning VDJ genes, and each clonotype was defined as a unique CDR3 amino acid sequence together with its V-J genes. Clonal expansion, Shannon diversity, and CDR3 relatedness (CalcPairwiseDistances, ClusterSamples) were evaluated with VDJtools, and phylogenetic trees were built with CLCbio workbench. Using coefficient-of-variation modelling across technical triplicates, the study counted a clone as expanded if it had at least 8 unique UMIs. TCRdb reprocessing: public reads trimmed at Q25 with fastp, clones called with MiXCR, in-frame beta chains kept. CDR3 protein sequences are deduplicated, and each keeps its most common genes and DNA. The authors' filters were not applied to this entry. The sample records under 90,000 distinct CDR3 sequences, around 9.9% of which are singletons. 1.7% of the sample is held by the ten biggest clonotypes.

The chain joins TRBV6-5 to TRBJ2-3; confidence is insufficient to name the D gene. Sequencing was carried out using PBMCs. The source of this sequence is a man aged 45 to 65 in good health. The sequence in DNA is TGTGCCAGCAGTGGCAAGGTGACGGGTCGGGGCACAGATACGCAGTATTTT. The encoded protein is CASSGKVTGRGTDTQYF.